The clone carrying this TCR beta chain was seen only once. Only in-frame clones appear in the TCRdb table, and some are missing; sequencing was by immunoSEQ multiplex PCR. The sample gives a few hundred thousand clones, 75% to 90% of which show up once; just over 7% is in the top ten. This specimen comes from a study of blood T cell repertoires in COVID-19. Looking at the study overall: PBMCs, B-cell-depleted T cells, or T cells provided the cDNA or gDNA that made up the material.

V was clipped by 4 bases and J by 1 base; unmatched bases: 17. The CDR3 runs to 19 residues. The V gene's germline CDR1 is SGHRS and CDR2 YFSETQ. This TCR came from a woman aged 55-69 years with COVID-19, enrolled during active disease. Sequenced sample: peripheral blood. V is TRBV5-1 and J is TRBJ1-1; 9 bases fit TRBD1. The CDR3 sequence is CASSGGQGYNPRGNTEAFF. The CDR3 DNA reads TGCGCCAGCAGCGGGGGACAGGGTTACAACCCCCGCGGGAACACTGAAGCTTTCTTT.